Presented here are 26 T cell receptor beta chains from one specimen sequenced in a study of cytomegalovirus exposure and HLA in healthy donors. The protocol was immunoSEQ multiplex PCR, while the TCRdb copy is restricted to in-frame clones and leaves out a portion. The table shows roughly 170,000 clones, with around 81% occurring only once. Sequencing used PBMCs. These TCRs come from a young woman in good health and CMV-seropositive.

The chain links TRBV13 to TRBJ1-4; D call uncertain. Germline assignment: CDR1 PRHDT and CDR2 FYEKMQ (reference sequence). The CDR3 is made up of 14 amino acids. The germline V and J ends were trimmed by 7 bases and 2 bases, with 11 bases remaining between them. The CDR3 DNA reads as TGTGCCAGCACCCTCCTCAGGACTAATGAAAAACTGTTTTTT. Amino acid sequence: CASTLLRTNEKLFF. The whole variable domain, filled in from reference TRBV13 and TRBJ1-4, reads AAGVIQSPRHLIKEKRETATLKCYPIPRHDTVYWYQQGPGQDPQFLISFYEKMQSDKGSIPDRFSAQQFSDYHSELNMSSLELGDSALYFCASTLLRTNEKLFFGSGTQLSVL.

This chain joins TRBV10-2 and TRBJ1-1, with 9 bases lining up with TRBD1. The ends lost 0 bases at V and 6 bases at J; junction bases unmatched: 8. The CDR3 is 16 amino acids. CDR1 WSHSY and CDR2 SAAADI come from the germline V gene. CDR3 in DNA: TGCGCCAGCAGTGAGTCGGTGACAGGGGGTGGCTCTGAAGCTTTCTTT. Translating gives CASSESVTGGGSEAFF.

The rearrangement uses TRBV4-2 and TRBJ2-3; 10 bases align to TRBD2. The length of the CDR3 is 15 residues. Germline V CDR1 and CDR2: LGHNA, YNFKEQ. Unmatched junction bases numbered 4, after V lost 6 bases and J lost 1 base. The CDR3 loop reads CASRQTSGRTDTQYF. In DNA form, the CDR3 reads TGTGCCAGCAGGCAGACTAGCGGGCGCACAGATACGCAGTATTTT.

The V and J genes are TRBV20-1 and TRBJ2-7, with D perhaps matching TRBD1 (6 bases). CDR1 is DFQATT and CDR2 is SNEGSKA in the germline V gene (reference sequence). The CDR3 runs 11 residues. Trimming cost V 3 bases and J 5 bases, with 8 bases left between them. The CDR3 here is CSARGHHEQYF. CDR3 sequence (DNA): TGCAGTGCTAGGGGACACCACGAGCAGTACTTC.

The chain joins TRBV6-5 to TRBJ2-3, with 7 bases fitting TRBD2. Germline CDR1 and CDR2: MNHEY and SVGAGI. The length of the CDR3 is 13 residues. The junction had 4 bases not matched to a gene; V was cut back by 6 bases and J by 4 bases. CDR3 loop: CASSSGAPDTQYF. The CDR3 nucleotides are TGTGCCAGCAGCAGCGGGGCCCCAGATACGCAGTATTTT.

The chain employs TRBV7-6 and TRBJ2-3, with 12 bases aligning to TRBD2. The germline V gene has CDR1 SGHVS and CDR2 FNYEAQ. The CDR3 extends over 17 amino acids. Trimming cost V 0 bases and J 2 bases; bases outside gene matches: 3. This chain's CDR3 is CASSLAASGGATDTQYF. The CDR3, as DNA: TGTGCCAGCAGCTTAGCGGCTAGCGGGGGGGCCACAGATACGCAGTATTTT.

V and J are TRBV7-6 and TRBJ2-1; TRBD2 matches 16 bases. J gave up 4 bases and V 5 bases, and 5 bases lay outside the gene matches. The germline CDR1 and CDR2 sequences are SGHVS and FNYEAQ. This CDR3 is built from 17 residues. DNA of the CDR3: TGTGCCAGCAGCCTAGGGACTAGCGGGGGGGTTTACAATGAGCAGTTCTTC. This codes for CASSLGTSGGVYNEQFF.

The J gene is TRBJ2-3, the V gene TRBV10-3; D may be TRBD1 (5 bases). Per the germline V gene, CDR1 is ENHRY and CDR2 is SYGVKD. Trimming removed 10 bases at V and 4 bases at J, with 15 bases between. This CDR3 region has 13 residues. This CDR3 is CASLPRASDTQYF. CDR3 bases: TGTGCCAGCCTTCCCAGGGCTTCAGATACGCAGTATTTT.

The chain carries TRBV9 and TRBJ2-1, with D possibly TRBD2 on 5 matching bases. Germline V gene data show CDR1 as SGDLS and CDR2 as YYNGEE. This CDR3 comprises 16 residues. V shed 3 bases and J shed 2 bases, with 15 bases lying between them. The CDR3 DNA sequence: TGTGCCAGCAGCGGGCCGGGATCGCCGGCCTACAATGAGCAGTTCTTC. Amino acids: CASSGPGSPAYNEQFF.

A single count supports this clone. V usage is TRBV5-6 and J usage is TRBJ2-3; 15 positions agree with TRBD2. Germline V lookup: CDR1 SGHDT, CDR2 YYEEEE. The CDR3 spans 18 residues. V trimming: 4 bases; J trimming: 14 bases; junction bases outside the gene matches: 20. CDR3 sequence (DNA): TGTGCCAGCAGCCCCGCAAGGGGACTAGCGGGAGGAGGGCCTCGGCGGTATTTT. This encodes CASSPARGLAGGGPRRYF. Drawing the rest from reference TRBV5-6 and TRBJ2-3, the complete variable domain is DAGVTQSPTHLIKTRGQQVTLRCSPKSGHDTVSWYQQALGQGPQFIFQYYEEEERQRGNFPDRFSGHQFPNYSSELNVNALLLGDSALYLCASSPARGLAGGGPRRYFGPGTRLTVL.

This chain links TRBV5-4 with TRBJ1-2; 7 bases fit TRBD1. CDR1 and CDR2 (germline): SGHNT, YYREEE (reference sequence). Trimming took 5 bases from V and 2 from J; bases not matched to a gene: 9. The CDR3 totals 15 residues. The CDR3 protein is CASRERQGPNYGYTF. The CDR3 DNA sequence: TGTGCCAGCAGAGAAAGACAGGGACCAAACTATGGCTACACCTTC.

The V call is TRBV27, the J call TRBJ1-6; no clear D. Germline-derived CDR1 and CDR2 are MNHEY and SMNVEV (reference sequence). CDR3 length: 14 residues. The V gene lost 6 bases and the J gene lost 6 bases, with 12 bases spanning the gap. The CDR3 DNA reads TGTGCCAGCAGGTTGTCCGGGTTTAATTCACCCCTCCACTTT. Translation gives CASRLSGFNSPLHF.

This clone was counted a single time. This chain connects TRBV5-1 to TRBJ2-7; D might be TRBD2 (6 bases). V was pared by 4 bases and J by 5 bases, with 19 bases between. There are 15 residues in the CDR3. Per the germline V gene, CDR1 is SGHRS and CDR2 is YFSETQ. CDR3 region: CASSPFGGDVHEQYF. CDR3 in DNA: TGCGCCAGCAGCCCATTCGGGGGTGACGTGCACGAGCAGTACTTC.

This clone appeared a single time. The rearrangement joins TRBV5-5 to TRBJ2-7, with D hard to call. This CDR3 comprises 15 residues. V gave up 4 bases and J gave up 3 bases, with 17 bases separating them. CDR1 is SGHKS and CDR2 is YYEKEE in the germline V gene (reference sequence). CDR3 bases: TGTGCCAGCAGCCGCGACTGGCCCCGTGGCTACGAGCAGTACTTC. Amino acid sequence: CASSRDWPRGYEQYF.

The chain is built from TRBV18 and TRBJ2-7; D is perhaps TRBD1 (6 bases). Trimming removed 3 bases from V and 2 bases from J, with 14 bases in between. Germline CDR1 reads KGHSH; CDR2 reads LQKENI. This CDR3 contains 15 residues. CDR3 region: CASSPKRDTPYEQYF. The CDR3 coding sequence is TGTGCCAGCTCACCGAAACGGGACACCCCCTACGAGCAGTACTTC.

This sequence joins TRBV5-5 and TRBJ1-5; D might be TRBD1 (6 bases). The length of the CDR3 is 16 residues. Germline V gene lookup returns CDR1 SGHKS and CDR2 YYEKEE (reference sequence). The V end was cut by 0 bases, the J end by 0 bases, with 10 bases between. CDR3 sequence: CASSLGTVNSNQPQHF. In DNA, the CDR3 is TGTGCCAGCAGCTTGGGGACAGTCAATAGCAATCAGCCCCAGCATTTT.

V gene TRBV13 combines with J gene TRBJ2-1; D remains ambiguous. Per the germline V gene, CDR1 is PRHDT and CDR2 is FYEKMQ (reference sequence). There are 15 residues in the CDR3. V was pared by 3 bases and J by 3 bases, with 12 bases between. DNA of the CDR3: TGTGCCAGCAGCTTGGAGATAGCCGACTACAATGAGCAGTTCTTC. Translation gives CASSLEIADYNEQFF.

The rearrangement uses TRBV9 and TRBJ2-1; TRBD1 might be the D (5 bases). CDR1 SGDLS and CDR2 YYNGEE come from the germline V gene. V lost 0 bases and J 7 bases, leaving 5 bases between the germline ends. The CDR3 has 12 residues. The chain's CDR3 is CASSVDRNEQFF. The CDR3 DNA sequence: TGTGCCAGCAGCGTAGACAGGAATGAGCAGTTCTTC.

The V and J genes are TRBV27 and TRBJ2-7, with D perhaps matching TRBD1 (5 bases). Between the trimmed V and J ends, which lost 9 bases and 5 bases, there was a span of 23 bases. Germline V gives CDR1 MNHEY, CDR2 SMNVEV (reference sequence). The CDR3 loop spans 15 amino acids. The chain's CDR3 is CASSAGYGGLHEQYF. CDR3 DNA: TGTGCCAGTAGTGCAGGGTACGGTGGCCTTCACGAGCAGTACTTC.

This clone was counted between two and nine times. The chain joins TRBV15 to TRBJ1-5; 9 bases agree with TRBD1. Germline V gene data show CDR1 as LNHNV and CDR2 as YYDKDF (reference sequence). The CDR3 extends over 15 amino acids. Losses at the gene ends were 3 bases for V and 3 bases for J; bases not matched to a gene: 3. DNA for the CDR3: TGTGCCACCAGCAGTACAGGGGGCGACAATCAGCCCCAGCATTTT. Its translation: CATSSTGGDNQPQHF.

The chain couples TRBV27 to TRBJ2-7; tentative D call: TRBD1 (7 bases). Germline CDR1 is MNHEY and CDR2 is SMNVEV (reference sequence). The CDR3 is 15 residues long. The V and J ends lost 6 bases and 0 bases respectively, with 15 bases between them. This chain's CDR3 is CASRPRQGGSYEQYF. The CDR3 region has the DNA TGTGCCAGCAGGCCTCGACAGGGAGGCTCCTACGAGCAGTACTTC.

The V gene is TRBV5-4, the J gene TRBJ1-1; D is possibly TRBD1 (5 bases). V was cut by 4 bases and J by 4 bases, with 14 bases left in between. Germline V CDR1 and CDR2: SGHNT, YYREEE (reference sequence). The CDR3 is 14 amino acids. The CDR3 region is CASSGGGVLTEAFF. The CDR3 nucleotides are TGTGCCAGCAGCGGTGGGGGGGTTCTCACTGAAGCTTTCTTT.

The rearrangement links TRBV11-3 to TRBJ1-1; a weak D match, TRBD1 (5 bases). This CDR3 is 14 amino acids long. The germline gives CDR1 SGHNT, CDR2 YENEEA. Deletions cut 4 bases from V and 3 bases from J, with 12 bases between. CDR3 sequence: CASSYQLRDTEAFF. The CDR3 coding sequence is TGTGCCAGCAGCTACCAACTCAGGGACACTGAAGCTTTCTTT.

This clone was observed once. The V call is TRBV15, the J call TRBJ2-7; the D gene is possibly TRBD2 (6 bases). Trimming pared 0 bases from V and 3 bases from J, leaving 15 bases between. Germline loops: CDR1 LNHNV, CDR2 YYDKDF (reference sequence). The CDR3 extends over 16 amino acids. CDR3 coding DNA: TGTGCCACCAGCAGAGATGGTGCGTTGGGGGGCTACGAGCAGTACTTC. Translating it yields CATSRDGALGGYEQYF.

The genes are TRBV5-1 and TRBJ2-1; TRBD1 agrees at 7 bases. Germline V gene data show CDR1 as SGHRS and CDR2 as YFSETQ. The CDR3 has 15 amino acids. V shed 0 bases and J 4 bases; nucleotides not matched to a gene: 4. CDR3: CASSLEGTAYNEQFF. The DNA of the CDR3 is TGCGCCAGCAGCTTGGAGGGGACAGCATACAATGAGCAGTTCTTC.

The chain recombines TRBV27 with TRBJ1-6; D remains unclear. V was clipped by 8 bases and J by 10 bases, with 15 bases between them. Germline loops: CDR1 MNHEY, CDR2 SMNVEV (reference sequence). This CDR3 is built from 13 residues. The CDR3 here is CASAKGARSPLHF. DNA for the CDR3: TGTGCCAGCGCAAAAGGAGCCCGGTCACCCCTCCACTTT.